Described below is a single T cell receptor (beta chain) sequence and its context. The antigen is unknown. This sample was taken from a study of blood T cells in healthy people across ages. Overall study results and limits: With age, beta diversity per million T cells declined roughly linearly, significantly by 40 to 50.

CDR1 is SGDLS, CDR2 YYNGEE, per germline. The length of the CDR3 is 14 residues. The J segment lost 15 bases and the V segment lost 0 bases, leaving 12 bases of the junction unmatched. It was with a sample-barcoded 5' primer and a J-beta primer mix that a second PCR of roughly 7 to 12 cycles was run. Every sample returned 3 million or more CDR3-containing paired-end reads. In TCRdb, the 5' RACE reads were re-called with MiXCR into one record per CDR3 protein. The data contain approximately 360,000 distinct CDR3 sequences, 50% to 60% of them singletons. Healthy Caucasian individuals from Russia aged about 6 to 90 were enrolled as donors. Every participating donor contributed 8 to 10 milliliters of peripheral blood through a draw.

V usage is TRBV9 and J usage is TRBJ2-4; 7 bases are shared with TRBD1. The sample consisted of blood. The TCR originated in a man in his sixties in good health. The DNA for the CDR3 is TGTGCCAGCAGCGTAGAGAGGGACAGAGGATCAGCGTACTTC. Its translation: CASSVERDRGSAYF.